The rows below give T cell receptor beta chains drawn from one sample of a study of T cell changes during pregnancy in multiple sclerosis. Here immunoSEQ multiplex PCR was the method, and the copy in TCRdb shows in-frame clones only, minus some. The repertoire holds tens of thousands of clones, about 92% seen once, with roughly 2.8% in the top ten. The specimen was peripheral blood, collected in the third trimester of pregnancy. Receptor source: a female donor in good health, enrolled as a control in a pregnancy study. CDR3s include the opening cysteine and the closing phenylalanine or tryptophan. A D gene is named only where the DNA matches it firmly. The listing skips clone size in some rows; elsewhere it reads once, few, many or a size class.

D | J | size | V | CDR3 | DNA
NA | TRBJ2-3 | NA | TRBV18 | CASSPEQRADTQYF | TGTGCCAGCTCACCAGAGCAGCGGGCAGATACGCAGTATTTT
NA | TRBJ2-3 | NA | TRBV7-9 | CASSSYTDTQYF | TGTGCCAGCAGCTCCTACACAGATACGCAGTATTTT
TRBD1 | TRBJ2-5 | NA | TRBV7-9 | CASSPSDRGSETQYF | TGTGCCAGCAGCCCTAGTGACAGGGGGTCCGAGACCCAGTACTTC
TRBD2 | TRBJ2-3 | few | TRBV6-4 | CASSAGGHTDTQYF | TGTGCCAGCAGTGCGGGGGGGCACACAGATACGCAGTATTTT
NA | TRBJ1-1 | NA | TRBV23-1 | CASSQSCAARQLEAFF | TGCGCCAGCAGTCAATCTTGCGCTGCGAGGCAGCTTGAAGCTTTCTTT
NA | TRBJ2-1 | once | TRBV7-8 | CASTTRVGSYNEQFF | TGTGCCAGCACCACTCGGGTCGGCAGTTACAATGAGCAGTTCTTC
NA | TRBJ2-7 | NA | TRBV7-9 | CASSSPGTPNEQYF | TGTGCCAGCAGCTCACCAGGGACACCTAACGAGCAGTACTTC
TRBD2 | TRBJ2-5 | once | TRBV4-1 | CASSQDHASGSTQYF | TGCGCCAGCAGCCAAGATCATGCTAGCGGGAGCACCCAGTACTTC
NA | TRBJ2-3 | few | TRBV7-8 | CASSLSTDTQYF | TGTGCCAGCAGCCTGAGCACAGATACGCAGTATTTT
NA | TRBJ2-5 | NA | TRBV27 | CASSHDRTETQYF | TGTGCCAGCAGTCACGACAGGACGGAGACCCAGTACTTC
NA | TRBJ2-7 | NA | TRBV15 | CATSRDLGQGGSYEQYF | TGTGCCACCAGCAGAGATCTTGGGCAGGGAGGCTCTTACGAGCAGTACTTC
TRBD1 | TRBJ2-4 | once | TRBV9 | CASKGQGSNIQYF | TGTGCCAGCAAGGGACAGGGGTCGAACATTCAGTACTTC
NA | TRBJ2-7 | once | TRBV29-1 | CSVEDMGLEQYF | TGCAGCGTTGAAGATATGGGACTCGAGCAGTACTTC
NA | TRBJ2-3 | NA | TRBV10-3 | CAISRTVPSDTQYF | TGTGCCATCAGTCGAACAGTCCCCTCAGATACGCAGTATTTT
TRBD1 | TRBJ1-4 | NA | TRBV19 | CASSIGGTGFFTNEKLFF | TGTGCCAGTAGTATCGGTGGGACAGGGTTCTTTACTAATGAAAAACTGTTTTTT
NA | TRBJ2-4 | NA | TRBV28 | CASSFWRQTQTLAKNIQYF | TGTGCCAGCAGTTTCTGGAGACAGACTCAGACGCTAGCCAAAAACATTCAGTACTTC
NA | TRBJ1-1 | NA | TRBV7-9 | CASSFDSNSGEAFF | TGTGCCAGCAGCTTTGATTCTAACTCAGGCGAAGCTTTCTTT
TRBD2 | TRBJ2-1 | NA | TRBV7-9 | CASSFGLAGGYNEQFF | TGTGCCAGCAGCTTCGGACTAGCGGGGGGGTACAATGAGCAGTTCTTC
NA | TRBJ2-3 | NA | TRBV2 | CASSPLPDTQYF | TGTGCCAGCAGTCCCCTTCCCGATACGCAGTATTTT
TRBD1 | TRBJ2-7 | NA | TRBV28 | CASSHRTGSYEQYF | TGTGCCAGCAGCCATCGGACAGGGTCCTACGAGCAGTACTTC
TRBD1 | TRBJ2-5 | NA | TRBV28 | CASSSGQQETQYF | TGTGCCAGCAGTTCGGGACAGCAAGAGACCCAGTACTTC
NA | TRBJ2-7 | NA | TRBV19 | CASSIIHKTGSDEQYF | TGTGCCAGTAGTATTATCCACAAGACAGGATCCGACGAGCAGTACTTC
TRBD1 | TRBJ2-3 | NA | TRBV28 | CASKPTGATDTQYF | TGTGCCAGCAAACCTACAGGGGCGACAGATACGCAGTATTTT
NA | TRBJ2-7 | NA | TRBV6-5 | CASEPTVPPYEQYF | TGTGCCAGCGAACCCACAGTACCCCCCTACGAGCAGTACTTC
TRBD2 | TRBJ2-2 | NA | TRBV5-1 | CASSSASTSGGAKIGELFF | TGCGCCAGCAGCTCCGCATCAACTAGCGGGGGGGCGAAAATCGGGGAGCTGTTTTTT
NA | TRBJ1-3 | few | TRBV7-9 | CASSLGALSGNTIYF | TGTGCCAGCAGCTTAGGGGCCCTCTCTGGAAACACCATATATTTT
TRBD1 | TRBJ1-5 | NA | TRBV19 | CATRTRGEAYNQPQHF | TGTGCCACTAGAACCAGGGGGGAGGCTTACAATCAGCCCCAGCATTTT
TRBD1 | TRBJ2-1 | NA | TRBV7-9 | CASTWTGDNEQFF | TGTGCCAGCACCTGGACAGGGGACAATGAGCAGTTCTTC
TRBD2 | TRBJ2-5 | NA | TRBV6-4 | CANQLRLAGRQETQYF | TGTGCCAACCAACTAAGACTAGCGGGTCGTCAAGAGACCCAGTACTTC
TRBD2 | TRBJ2-6 | once | TRBV27 | CASSLYGEGGANVLTF | TGTGCCAGCAGTCTATACGGGGAGGGTGGGGCCAACGTCCTGACTTTC
NA | TRBJ2-2 | NA | TRBV29-1 | CSVGRAGELFF | TGCAGCGTTGGTCGGGCCGGGGAGCTGTTTTTT
TRBD2 | TRBJ2-1 | NA | TRBV4-1 | CASSQDIRGGNNEQFF | TGCGCCAGCAGCCAAGATATCCGGGGGGGAAACAATGAGCAGTTCTTC
NA | TRBJ2-5 | NA | TRBV19 | CASSSTGQETQYF | TGTGCCAGTAGTAGTACAGGGCAAGAGACCCAGTACTTC
NA | TRBJ2-7 | NA | TRBV4-1 | CASSQAAGQSYEQYF | TGCGCCAGCAGCCAAGCGGCAGGACAATCCTACGAGCAGTACTTC
NA | TRBJ2-1 | NA | TRBV6-1 | CASSARTTYNEQFF | TGTGCCAGCAGTGCCCGGACTACCTACAATGAGCAGTTCTTC